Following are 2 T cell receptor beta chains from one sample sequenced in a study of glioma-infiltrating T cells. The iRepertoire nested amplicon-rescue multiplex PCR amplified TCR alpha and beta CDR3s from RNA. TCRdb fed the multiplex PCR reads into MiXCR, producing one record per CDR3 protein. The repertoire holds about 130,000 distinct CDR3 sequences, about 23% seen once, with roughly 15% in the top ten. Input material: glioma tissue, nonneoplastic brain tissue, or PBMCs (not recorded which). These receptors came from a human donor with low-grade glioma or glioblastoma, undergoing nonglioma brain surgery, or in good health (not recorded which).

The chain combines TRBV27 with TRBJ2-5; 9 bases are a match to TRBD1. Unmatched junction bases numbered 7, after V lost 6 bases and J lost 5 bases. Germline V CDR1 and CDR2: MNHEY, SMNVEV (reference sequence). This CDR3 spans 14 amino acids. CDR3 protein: CASRPGQGIETQYF. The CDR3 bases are TGTGCCAGCAGACCGGGACAGGGTATTGAGACCCAGTACTTC.

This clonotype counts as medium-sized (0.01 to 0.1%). The CDR3 region has the DNA TGTGCCCGCCGGTTGGGGGGGAACACTGAAGCTTTCTTT. Amino acid sequence: CARRLGGNTEAFF. This sequence joins TRBV6-1 and TRBJ1-1, with D possibly matching TRBD1 (5 bases). The V gene's germline CDR1 is MNHNS and CDR2 SASEGT. The CDR3 runs 13 residues. V was shortened by 11 bases and J by 1 base, with 14 bases between the two germline ends.